Included here is one TCR beta chain sequence, with context. The CDR3 consists of 13 residues. V trimming: 9 bases; J trimming: 0 bases; junction bases outside the gene matches: 4. CDR1 MDHEN and CDR2 SYDVKM come from the germline V gene. The data derive from a study of control samples from healthy donors and cancer patients. Repertoires were generated with immunoSEQ multiplex PCR, while TCRdb's copy carries only in-frame clones and drops some. The table has about 54,000 clones, approximately 95% seen once. Sequencing used blood. The chain has TRBV28 and TRBJ1-1; 7 bases are a match to TRBD1. The source of this sequence is a woman between 25 and 40 years old in good health. Here the CDR3 DNA reads TGTGCCAGTTTGGACAGGTTGAACACTGAAGCTTTCTTT. Its translation: CASLDRLNTEAFF.